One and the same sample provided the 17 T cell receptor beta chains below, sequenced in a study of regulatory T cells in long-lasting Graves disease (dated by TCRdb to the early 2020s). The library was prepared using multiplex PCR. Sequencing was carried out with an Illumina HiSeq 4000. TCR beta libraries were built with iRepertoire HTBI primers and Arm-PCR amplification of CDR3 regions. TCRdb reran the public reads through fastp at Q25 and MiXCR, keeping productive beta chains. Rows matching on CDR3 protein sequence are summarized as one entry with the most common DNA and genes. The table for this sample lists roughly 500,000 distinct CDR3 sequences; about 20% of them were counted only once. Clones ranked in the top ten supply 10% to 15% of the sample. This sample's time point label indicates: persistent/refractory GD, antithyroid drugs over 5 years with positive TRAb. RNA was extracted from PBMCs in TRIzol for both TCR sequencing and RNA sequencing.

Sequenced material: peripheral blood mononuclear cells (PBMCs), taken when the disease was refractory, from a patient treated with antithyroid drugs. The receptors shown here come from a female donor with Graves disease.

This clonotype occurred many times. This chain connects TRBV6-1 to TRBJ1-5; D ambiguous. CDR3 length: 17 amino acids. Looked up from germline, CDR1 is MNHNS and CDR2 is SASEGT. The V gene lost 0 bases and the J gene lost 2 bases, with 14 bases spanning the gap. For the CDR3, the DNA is TGTGCCAGCAGTGAAGCCTCGGGAAATGGGGGCAATCAGCCCCAGCATTTT. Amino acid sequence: CASSEASGNGGNQPQHF.

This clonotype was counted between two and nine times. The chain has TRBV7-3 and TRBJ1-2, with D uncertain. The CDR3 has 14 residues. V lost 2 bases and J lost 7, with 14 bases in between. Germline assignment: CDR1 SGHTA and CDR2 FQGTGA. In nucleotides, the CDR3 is TGTGCCAGCAGCTTAGAACCGGGTGAGGGTGGCTACACCTTC. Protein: CASSLEPGEGGYTF. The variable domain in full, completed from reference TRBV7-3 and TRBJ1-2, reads GAGVSQTPSNKVTEKGKYVELRCDPISGHTALYWYRQSLGQGPEFLIYFQGTGAADDSGLPNDRFFAVRPEGSVSTLKIQRTERGDSAVYLCASSLEPGEGGYTFGSGTRLTVV.

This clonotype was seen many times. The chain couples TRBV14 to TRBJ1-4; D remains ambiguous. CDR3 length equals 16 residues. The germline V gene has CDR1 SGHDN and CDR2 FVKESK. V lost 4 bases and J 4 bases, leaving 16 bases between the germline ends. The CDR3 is CASSRVRNSYNEKLFF. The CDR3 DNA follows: TGTGCCAGCAGCCGAGTTCGCAACAGCTATAATGAAAAACTGTTTTTT.

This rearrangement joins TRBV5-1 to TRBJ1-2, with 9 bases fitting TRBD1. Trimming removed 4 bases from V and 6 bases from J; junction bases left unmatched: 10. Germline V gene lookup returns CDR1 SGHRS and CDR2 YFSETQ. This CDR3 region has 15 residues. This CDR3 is CASSPLAGTGNGYTF. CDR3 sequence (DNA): TGCGCCAGCAGCCCGCTCGCCGGGACAGGGAATGGCTACACCTTC.

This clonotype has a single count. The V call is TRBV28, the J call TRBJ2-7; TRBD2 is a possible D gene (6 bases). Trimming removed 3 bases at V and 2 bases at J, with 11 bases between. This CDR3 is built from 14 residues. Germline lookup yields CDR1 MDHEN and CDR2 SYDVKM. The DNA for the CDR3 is TGTGCCAGCAGTTTTGGGCGGGGCCCCTACGAGCAGTACTTC. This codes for CASSFGRGPYEQYF. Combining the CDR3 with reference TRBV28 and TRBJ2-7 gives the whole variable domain DVKVTQSSRYLVKRTGEKVFLECVQDMDHENMFWYRQDPGLGLRLIYFSYDVKMKEKGDIPEGYSVSREKKERFSLILESASTNQTSMYLCASSFGRGPYEQYFGPGTRLTVT.

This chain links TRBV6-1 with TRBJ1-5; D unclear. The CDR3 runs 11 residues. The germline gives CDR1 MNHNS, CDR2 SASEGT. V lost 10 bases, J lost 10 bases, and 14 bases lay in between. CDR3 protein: CATSDGDPQHF. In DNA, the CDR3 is TGTGCCACCTCGGACGGAGATCCCCAGCATTTT.

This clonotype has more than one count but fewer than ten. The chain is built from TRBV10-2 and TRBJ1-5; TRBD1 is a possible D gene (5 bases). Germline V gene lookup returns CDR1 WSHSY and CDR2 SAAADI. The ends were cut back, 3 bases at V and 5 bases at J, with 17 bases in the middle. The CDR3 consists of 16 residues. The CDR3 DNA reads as TGCGCCAGCAGTGATATATTTGCGGGGGGGGATCAGCCCCAGCATTTT. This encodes CASSDIFAGGDQPQHF.

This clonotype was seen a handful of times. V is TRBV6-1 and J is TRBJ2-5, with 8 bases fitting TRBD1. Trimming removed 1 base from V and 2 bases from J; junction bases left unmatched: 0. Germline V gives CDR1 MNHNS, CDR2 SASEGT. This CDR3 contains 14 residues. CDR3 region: CASSEDRGQETQYF. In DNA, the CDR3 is TGTGCCAGCAGTGAAGACAGGGGGCAAGAGACCCAGTACTTC.

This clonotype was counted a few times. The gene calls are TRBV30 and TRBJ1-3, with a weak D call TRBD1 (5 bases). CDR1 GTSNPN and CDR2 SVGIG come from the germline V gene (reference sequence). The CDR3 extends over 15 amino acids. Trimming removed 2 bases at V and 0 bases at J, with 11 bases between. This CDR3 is CAWSQDSVSGNTIYF. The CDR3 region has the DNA TGTGCCTGGAGTCAAGACAGCGTCTCTGGAAACACCATATATTTT.

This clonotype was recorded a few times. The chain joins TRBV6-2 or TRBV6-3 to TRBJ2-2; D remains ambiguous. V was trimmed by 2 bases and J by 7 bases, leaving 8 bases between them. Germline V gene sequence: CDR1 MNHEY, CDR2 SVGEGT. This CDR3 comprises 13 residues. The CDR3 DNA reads TGTGCCAGCAGTTACGGGCCGGGCGGGGAGCTGTTTTTT. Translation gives CASSYGPGGELFF.

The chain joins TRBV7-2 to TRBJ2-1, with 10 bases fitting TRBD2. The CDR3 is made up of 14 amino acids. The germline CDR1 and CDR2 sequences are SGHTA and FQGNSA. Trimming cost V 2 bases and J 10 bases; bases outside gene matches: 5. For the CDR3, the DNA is TGTGCCAGCAGCTTAAGTAGCGGGGGGACCGAGCAGTTCTTC. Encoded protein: CASSLSSGGTEQFF. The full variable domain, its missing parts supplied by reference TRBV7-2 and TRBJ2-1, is GAGVSQSPSNKVTEKGKDVELRCDPISGHTALYWYRQSLGQGLEFLIYFQGNSAPDKSGLPSDRFSAERTGGSVSTLTIQRTQQEDSAVYLCASSLSSGGTEQFFGPGTRLTVL.

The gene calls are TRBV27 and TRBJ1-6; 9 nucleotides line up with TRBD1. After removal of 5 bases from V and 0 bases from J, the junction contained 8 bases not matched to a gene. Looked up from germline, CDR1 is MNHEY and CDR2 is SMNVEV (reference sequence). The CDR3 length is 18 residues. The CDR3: CASSLGQGKSSYNSPLHF. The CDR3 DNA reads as TGTGCCAGCAGTCTAGGACAGGGGAAGAGCTCCTATAATTCACCCCTCCACTTT.

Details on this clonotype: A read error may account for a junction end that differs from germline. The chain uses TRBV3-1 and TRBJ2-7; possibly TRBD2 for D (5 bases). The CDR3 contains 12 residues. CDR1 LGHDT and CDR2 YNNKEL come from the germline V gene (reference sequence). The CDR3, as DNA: TGTGCCAGCAGCCAAGATCCGGCGTGGAGGTGGTTC. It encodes CASSQDPAWRWF.

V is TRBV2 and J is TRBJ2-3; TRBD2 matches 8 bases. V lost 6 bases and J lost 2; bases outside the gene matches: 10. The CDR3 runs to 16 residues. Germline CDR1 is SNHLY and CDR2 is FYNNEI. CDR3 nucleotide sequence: TGTGCCAGCAGCGGGCGGCGGGAGGCCCTCACAGATACGCAGTATTTT. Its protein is CASSGRREALTDTQYF. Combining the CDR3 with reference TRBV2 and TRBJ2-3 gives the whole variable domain EPEVTQTPSHQVTQMGQEVILRCVPISNHLYFYWYRQILGQKVEFLVSFYNNEISEKSEIFDDQFSVERPDGSNFTLKIRSTKLEDSAMYFCASSGRREALTDTQYFGPGTRLTVL.

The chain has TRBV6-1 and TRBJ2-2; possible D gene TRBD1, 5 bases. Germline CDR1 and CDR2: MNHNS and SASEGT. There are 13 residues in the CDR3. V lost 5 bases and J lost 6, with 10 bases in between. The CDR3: CASSPGHPGELFF. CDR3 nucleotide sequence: TGTGCCAGCAGTCCAGGACACCCCGGGGAGCTGTTTTTT.

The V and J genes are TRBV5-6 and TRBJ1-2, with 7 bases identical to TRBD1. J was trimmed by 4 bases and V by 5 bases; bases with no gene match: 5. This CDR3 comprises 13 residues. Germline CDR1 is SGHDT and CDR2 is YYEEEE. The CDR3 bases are TGTGCCAGCAGACCCGACAGGGTCTATGGCTACACCTTC. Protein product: CASRPDRVYGYTF. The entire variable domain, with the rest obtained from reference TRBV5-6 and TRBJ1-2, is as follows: DAGVTQSPTHLIKTRGQQVTLRCSPKSGHDTVSWYQQALGQGPQFIFQYYEEEERQRGNFPDRFSGHQFPNYSSELNVNALLLGDSALYLCASRPDRVYGYTFGSGTRLTVV.

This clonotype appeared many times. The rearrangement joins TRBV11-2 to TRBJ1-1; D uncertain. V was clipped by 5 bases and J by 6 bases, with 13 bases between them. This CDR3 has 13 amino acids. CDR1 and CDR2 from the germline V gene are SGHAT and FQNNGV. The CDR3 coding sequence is TGTGCCAGCAGCCCTCAAGGGATGGCTGAAGCTTTCTTT. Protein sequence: CASSPQGMAEAFF. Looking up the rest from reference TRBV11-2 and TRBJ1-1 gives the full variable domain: EAGVAQSPRYKIIEKRQSVAFWCNPISGHATLYWYQQILGQGPKLLIQFQNNGVVDDSQLPKDRFSAERLKGVDSTLKIQPAKLEDSAVYLCASSPQGMAEAFFGQGTRLTVV.